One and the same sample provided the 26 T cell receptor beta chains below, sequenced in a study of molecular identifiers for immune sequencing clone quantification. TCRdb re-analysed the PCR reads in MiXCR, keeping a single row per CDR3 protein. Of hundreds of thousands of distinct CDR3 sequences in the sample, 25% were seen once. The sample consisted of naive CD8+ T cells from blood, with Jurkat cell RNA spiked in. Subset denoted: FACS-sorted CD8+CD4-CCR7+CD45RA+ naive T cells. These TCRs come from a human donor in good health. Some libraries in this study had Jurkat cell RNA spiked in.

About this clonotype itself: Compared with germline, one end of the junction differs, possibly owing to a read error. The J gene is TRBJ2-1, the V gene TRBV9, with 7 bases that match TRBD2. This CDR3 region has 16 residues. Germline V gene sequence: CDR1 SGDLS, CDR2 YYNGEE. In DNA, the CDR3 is TGTGTCAGCAGCCCAAGGACGGGCGGGGGCTACAATGAGCAGTTCTTC. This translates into CVSSPRTGGGYNEQFF.

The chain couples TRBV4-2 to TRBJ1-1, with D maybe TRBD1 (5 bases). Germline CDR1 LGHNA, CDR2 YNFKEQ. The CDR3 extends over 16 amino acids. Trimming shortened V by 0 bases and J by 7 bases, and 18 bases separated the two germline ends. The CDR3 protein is CASSQDWAGRYGEAFF. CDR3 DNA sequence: TGTGCCAGCAGCCAAGATTGGGCAGGGCGGTATGGTGAAGCTTTCTTT.

The CDR3 nucleotides are TGTGCCAGCAGTTACTCGAGGTACGGGTCCTCGAAAGGAAATGAGCAGTTCTTC. This translates into CASSYSRYGSSKGNEQFF. V usage is TRBV6-2 or TRBV6-3 and J usage is TRBJ2-1; D gene uncertain. Germline CDR1 is MNHEY and CDR2 is SVGEGT. CDR3 length equals 18 residues. V lost 0 bases and J 7 bases, leaving 22 bases between the germline ends.

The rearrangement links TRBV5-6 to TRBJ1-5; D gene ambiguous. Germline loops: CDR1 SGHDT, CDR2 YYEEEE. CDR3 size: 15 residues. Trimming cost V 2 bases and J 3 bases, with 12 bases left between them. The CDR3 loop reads CASSFWVNNNQPQHF. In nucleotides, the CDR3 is TGTGCCAGCAGCTTTTGGGTGAATAACAATCAGCCCCAGCATTTT.

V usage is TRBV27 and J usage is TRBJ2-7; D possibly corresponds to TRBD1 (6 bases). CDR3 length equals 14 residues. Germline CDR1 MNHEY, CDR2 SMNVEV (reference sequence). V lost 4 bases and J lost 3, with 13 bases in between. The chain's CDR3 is CASSYEGQHYEQYF. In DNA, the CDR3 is TGTGCCAGCAGTTATGAAGGACAGCACTACGAGCAGTACTTC.

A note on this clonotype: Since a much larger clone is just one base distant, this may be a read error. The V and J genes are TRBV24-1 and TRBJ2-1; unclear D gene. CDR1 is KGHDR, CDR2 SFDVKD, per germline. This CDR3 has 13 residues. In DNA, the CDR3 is TGTGCCACCAGTGATTTAATGGGAAATGTGCAGTTCTTC. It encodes CATSDLMGNVQFF.

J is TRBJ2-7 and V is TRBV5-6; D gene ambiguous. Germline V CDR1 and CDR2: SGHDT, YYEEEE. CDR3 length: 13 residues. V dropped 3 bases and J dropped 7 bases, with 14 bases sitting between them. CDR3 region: CASSSVGVREQYF. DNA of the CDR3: TGTGCCAGCAGCTCTGTGGGTGTGCGTGAGCAGTACTTC.

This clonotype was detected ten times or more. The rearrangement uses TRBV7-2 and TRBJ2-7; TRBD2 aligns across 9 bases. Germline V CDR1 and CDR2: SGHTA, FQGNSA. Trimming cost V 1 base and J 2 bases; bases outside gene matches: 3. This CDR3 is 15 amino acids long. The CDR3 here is CASSLDGGGAYEQYF. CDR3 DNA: TGTGCCAGCAGCTTAGATGGCGGGGGGGCCTACGAGCAGTACTTC.

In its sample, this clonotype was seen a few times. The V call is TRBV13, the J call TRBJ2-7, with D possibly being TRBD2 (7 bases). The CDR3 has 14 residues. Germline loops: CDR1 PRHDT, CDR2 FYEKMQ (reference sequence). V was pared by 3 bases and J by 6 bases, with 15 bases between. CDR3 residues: CASSFEGGAPEQYF. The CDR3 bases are TGTGCCAGCAGCTTCGAAGGGGGGGCCCCCGAGCAGTACTTC.

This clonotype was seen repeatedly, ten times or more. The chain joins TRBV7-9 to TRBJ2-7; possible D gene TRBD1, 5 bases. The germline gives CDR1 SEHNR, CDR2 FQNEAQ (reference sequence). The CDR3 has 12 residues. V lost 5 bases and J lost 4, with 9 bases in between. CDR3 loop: CASSLTDYEQYF. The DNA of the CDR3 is TGTGCCAGCAGCCTGACAGATTACGAGCAGTACTTC.

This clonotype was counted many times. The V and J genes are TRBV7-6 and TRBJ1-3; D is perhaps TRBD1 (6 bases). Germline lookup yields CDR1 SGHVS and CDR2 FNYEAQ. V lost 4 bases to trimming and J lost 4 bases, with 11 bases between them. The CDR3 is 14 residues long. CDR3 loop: CASSSGGAGNTIYF. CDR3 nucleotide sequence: TGTGCCAGCAGCTCCGGGGGCGCGGGAAACACCATATATTTT.

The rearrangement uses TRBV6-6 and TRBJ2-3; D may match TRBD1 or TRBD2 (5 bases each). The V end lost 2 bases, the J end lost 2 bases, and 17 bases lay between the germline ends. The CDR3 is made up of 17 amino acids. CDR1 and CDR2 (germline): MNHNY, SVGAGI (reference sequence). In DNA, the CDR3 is TGTGCCAGCAGTTACCCCCGGGACCACCCCATCACAGATACGCAGTATTTT. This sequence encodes CASSYPRDHPITDTQYF.

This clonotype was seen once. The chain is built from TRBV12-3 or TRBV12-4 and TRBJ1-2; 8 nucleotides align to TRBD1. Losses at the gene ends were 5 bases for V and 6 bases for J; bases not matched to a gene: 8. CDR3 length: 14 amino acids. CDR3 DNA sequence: TGTGCCAGCAGTCCGGACAGGGCATCCAATGGCTACACCTTC. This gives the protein CASSPDRASNGYTF.

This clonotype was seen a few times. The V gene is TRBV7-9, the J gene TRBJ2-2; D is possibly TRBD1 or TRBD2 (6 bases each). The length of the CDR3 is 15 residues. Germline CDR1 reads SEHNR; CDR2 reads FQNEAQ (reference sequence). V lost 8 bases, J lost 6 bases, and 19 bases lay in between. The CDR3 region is CASLSGTGASGELFF. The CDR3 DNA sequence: TGTGCCAGCTTATCCGGTACGGGGGCATCCGGGGAGCTGTTTTTT. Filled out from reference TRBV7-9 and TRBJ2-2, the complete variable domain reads DTGVSQNPRHKITKRGQNVTFRCDPISEHNRLYWYRQTLGQGPEFLTYFQNEAQLEKSRLLSDRFSAERPKGSFSTLEIQRTEQGDSAMYLCASLSGTGASGELFFGEGSRLTVL.

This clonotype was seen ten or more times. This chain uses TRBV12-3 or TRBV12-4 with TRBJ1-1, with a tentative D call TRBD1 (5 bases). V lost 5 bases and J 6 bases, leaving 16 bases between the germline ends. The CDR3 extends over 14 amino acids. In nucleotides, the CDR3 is TGTGCCAGCAGTCCCGAAGGGGCCGCATCTGAAGCTTTCTTT. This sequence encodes CASSPEGAASEAFF.

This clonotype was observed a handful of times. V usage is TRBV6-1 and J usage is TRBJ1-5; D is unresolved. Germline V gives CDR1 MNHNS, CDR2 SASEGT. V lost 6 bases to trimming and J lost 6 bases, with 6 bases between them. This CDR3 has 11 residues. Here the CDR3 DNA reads TGTGCCAGCAGAGAATTTCAGCCCCAGCATTTT. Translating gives CASREFQPQHF.

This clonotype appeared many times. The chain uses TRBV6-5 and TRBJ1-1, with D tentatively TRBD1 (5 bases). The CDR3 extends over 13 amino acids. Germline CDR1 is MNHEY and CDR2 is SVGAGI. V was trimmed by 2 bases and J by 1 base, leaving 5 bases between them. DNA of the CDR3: TGTGCCAGCAGTTACACAGGGAACACTGAAGCTTTCTTT. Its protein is CASSYTGNTEAFF.

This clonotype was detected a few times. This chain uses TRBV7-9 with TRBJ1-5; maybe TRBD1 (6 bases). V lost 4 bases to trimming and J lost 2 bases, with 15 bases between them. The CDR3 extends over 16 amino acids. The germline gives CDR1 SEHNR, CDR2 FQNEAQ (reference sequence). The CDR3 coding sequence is TGTGCCAGCAGCTCCGGGGCAGGGGAGCGCAATCAGCCCCAGCATTTT. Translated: CASSSGAGERNQPQHF.

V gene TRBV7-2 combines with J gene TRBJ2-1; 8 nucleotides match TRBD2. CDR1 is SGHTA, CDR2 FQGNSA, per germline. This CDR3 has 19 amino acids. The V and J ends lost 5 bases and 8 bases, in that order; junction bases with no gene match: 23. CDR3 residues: CASSPRRWVSGGAWDEQFF. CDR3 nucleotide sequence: TGTGCCAGCAGCCCCCGCCGTTGGGTGAGCGGGGGAGCTTGGGATGAGCAGTTCTTC.

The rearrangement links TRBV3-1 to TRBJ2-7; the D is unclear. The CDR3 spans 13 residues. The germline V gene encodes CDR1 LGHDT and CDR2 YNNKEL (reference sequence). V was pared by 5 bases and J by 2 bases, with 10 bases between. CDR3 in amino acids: CASSEVGTYEQYF. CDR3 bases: TGTGCCAGCAGCGAAGTGGGGACCTACGAGCAGTACTTC.

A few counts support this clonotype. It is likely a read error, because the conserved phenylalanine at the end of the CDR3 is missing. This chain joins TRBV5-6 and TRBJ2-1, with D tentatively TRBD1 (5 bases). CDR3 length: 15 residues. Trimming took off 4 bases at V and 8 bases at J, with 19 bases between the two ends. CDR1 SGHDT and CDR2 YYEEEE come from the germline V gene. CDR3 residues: CASSPGFTTKDEQFS. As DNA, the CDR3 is TGTGCCAGCAGCCCAGGGTTTACGACGAAGGATGAGCAGTTCTCC.

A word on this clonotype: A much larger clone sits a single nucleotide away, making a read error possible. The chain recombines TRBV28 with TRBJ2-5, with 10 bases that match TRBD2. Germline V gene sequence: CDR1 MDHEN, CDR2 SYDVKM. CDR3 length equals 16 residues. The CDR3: CASSRGLALGQETQSF. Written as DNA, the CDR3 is TGTGCCAGCAGTCGGGGACTAGCGTTGGGCCAAGAGACCCAGTCCTTC.

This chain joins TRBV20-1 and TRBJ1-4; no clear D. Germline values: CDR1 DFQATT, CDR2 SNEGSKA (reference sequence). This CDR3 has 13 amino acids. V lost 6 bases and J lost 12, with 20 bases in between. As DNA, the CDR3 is TGCAGTGCAGACCGGGTCCCAATAACGGAACTGTTTTTT. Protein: CSADRVPITELFF.

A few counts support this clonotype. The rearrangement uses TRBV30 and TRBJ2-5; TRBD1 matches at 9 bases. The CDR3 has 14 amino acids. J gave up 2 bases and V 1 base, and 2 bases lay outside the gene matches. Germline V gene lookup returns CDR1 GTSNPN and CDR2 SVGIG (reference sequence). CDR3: CAWSAGQGQETQYF. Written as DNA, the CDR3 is TGTGCCTGGAGTGCCGGACAGGGGCAAGAGACCCAGTACTTC.

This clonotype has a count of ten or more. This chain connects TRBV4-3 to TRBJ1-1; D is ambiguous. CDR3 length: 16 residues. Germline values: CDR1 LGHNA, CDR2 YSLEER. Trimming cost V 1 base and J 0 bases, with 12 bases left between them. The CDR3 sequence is CASSQGQFDMNTEAFF. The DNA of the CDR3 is TGCGCCAGCAGCCAAGGGCAGTTCGACATGAACACTGAAGCTTTCTTT.

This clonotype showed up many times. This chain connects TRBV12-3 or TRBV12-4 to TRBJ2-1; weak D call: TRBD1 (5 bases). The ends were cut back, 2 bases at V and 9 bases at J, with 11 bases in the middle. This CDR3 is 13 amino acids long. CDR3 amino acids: CASSLSPGREQFF. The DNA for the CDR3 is TGTGCCAGCAGTTTATCCCCAGGGCGTGAGCAGTTCTTC.